This entry concerns a single TCR beta chain. V was trimmed by 2 bases and J by 4 bases, leaving 12 bases between them. Per germline, CDR1 SGHRS and CDR2 YFSETQ. The CDR3 covers 14 residues. Repertoires were generated with immunoSEQ multiplex PCR, while TCRdb's copy carries only in-frame clones and drops some. The sample includes over a million clones, around 78% seen only once; the top ten take more than 0.45%. The sample comes from a study of shared clonotypes between healthy human individuals. This sequence originates from a man aged 18-30 years in good health. Some clones in this sample may be carry-over from other donors' samples. This chain connects TRBV5-1 to TRBJ1-2; a possible D gene is TRBD1 (5 bases). Input material: memory CD4+ T cells from PBMCs. Sample subset: CD45RA-negative fraction. The CDR3 DNA sequence: TGCGCCAGCAGCTTTGGAGGGGCTAGCTATGGCTACACCTTC. Its translation is CASSFGGASYGYTF.